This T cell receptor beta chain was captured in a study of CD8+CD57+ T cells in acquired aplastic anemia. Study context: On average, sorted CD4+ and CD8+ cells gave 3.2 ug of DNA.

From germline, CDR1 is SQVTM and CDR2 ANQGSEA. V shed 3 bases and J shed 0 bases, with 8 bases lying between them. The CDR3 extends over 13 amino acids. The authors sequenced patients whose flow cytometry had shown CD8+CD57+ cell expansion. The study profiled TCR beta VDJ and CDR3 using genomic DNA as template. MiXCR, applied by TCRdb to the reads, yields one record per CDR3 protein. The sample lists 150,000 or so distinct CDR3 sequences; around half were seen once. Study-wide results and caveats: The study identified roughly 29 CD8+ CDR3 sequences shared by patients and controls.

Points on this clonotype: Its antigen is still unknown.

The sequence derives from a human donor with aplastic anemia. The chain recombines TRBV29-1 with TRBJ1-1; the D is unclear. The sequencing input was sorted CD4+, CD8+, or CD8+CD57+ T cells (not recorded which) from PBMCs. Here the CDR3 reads CSVDQEMNTEAFF. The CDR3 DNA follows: TGCAGCGTTGATCAGGAAATGAACACTGAAGCTTTCTTT.